This paragraph reports one TCR beta chain. CDR3 length: 14 amino acids. The ends were cut back, 5 bases at V and 3 bases at J, with 13 bases in the middle. Germline V gene lookup returns CDR1 SNHLY and CDR2 FYNNEI. The sample comes from a study of blood T cell repertoires in COVID-19. Assay: immunoSEQ multiplex PCR; the TCRdb copy retains only in-frame clones and omits some. The sample comprises a few hundred thousand clones, approximately 83% of which are singletons, and around 2.2% rests with the top ten. The rearrangement links TRBV2 to TRBJ1-1, with unresolved D. This TCR was recovered from a man under 40 who had recovered from COVID-19. The specimen was PBMCs or T cells enriched from blood (not recorded which). The CDR3 sequence is CASSLTGKDTEAFF. CDR3 coding DNA: TGTGCCAGCAGTCTGACGGGGAAGGACACTGAAGCTTTCTTT.